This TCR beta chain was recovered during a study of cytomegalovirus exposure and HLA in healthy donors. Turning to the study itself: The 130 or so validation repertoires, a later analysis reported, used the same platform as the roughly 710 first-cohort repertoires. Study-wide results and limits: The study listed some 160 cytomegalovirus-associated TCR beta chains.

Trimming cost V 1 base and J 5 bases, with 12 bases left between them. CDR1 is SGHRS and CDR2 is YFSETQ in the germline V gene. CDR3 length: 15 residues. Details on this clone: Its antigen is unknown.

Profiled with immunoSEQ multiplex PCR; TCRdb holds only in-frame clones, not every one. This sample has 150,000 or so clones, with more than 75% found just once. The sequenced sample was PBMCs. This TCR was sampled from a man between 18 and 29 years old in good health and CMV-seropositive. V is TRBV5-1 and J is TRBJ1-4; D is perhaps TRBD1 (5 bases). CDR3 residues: CASSLPGGTNEKLFF. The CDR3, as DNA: TGCGCCAGCAGCTTGCCGGGGGGAACAAATGAAAAACTGTTTTTT.